The 22 T cell receptor beta chains listed next were all sequenced from one sample in a study. TCRdb analysed the RT-PCR reads with MiXCR anew, one entry per CDR3 protein. The sample includes about 680,000 distinct CDR3 sequences, approximately 15% of them seen just once. The source material was memory CD4+ T cells from blood. These receptors all come from a female donor in good health, serving as a healthy control.

The sample holds a few counts of this clonotype. V gene TRBV9 combines with J gene TRBJ2-5; a weak D match, TRBD2 (6 bases). CDR3 length equals 15 residues. V lost 4 bases to trimming and J lost 5 bases, with 18 bases between them. Germline V gene sequence: CDR1 SGDLS, CDR2 YYNGEE. CDR3 bases: TGTGCCAGCAGCCCCCAACCCGGGACTCCGGAGACCCAGTACTTC. The encoded protein is CASSPQPGTPETQYF.

There are a few counts of this clonotype. V and J are TRBV4-2 and TRBJ2-7; the D call may be TRBD1 or TRBD2 (5 bases each). V dropped 0 bases and J dropped 6 bases, with 15 bases sitting between them. CDR1 and CDR2 (germline): LGHNA, YNFKEQ. CDR3 length: 15 amino acids. The CDR3 reads CASSQDDGAGSEQYF. The DNA of the CDR3 is TGTGCCAGCAGCCAAGATGACGGGGCAGGGAGCGAGCAGTACTTC.

This clonotype was seen a handful of times. V gene TRBV7-2 combines with J gene TRBJ2-3, with 7 nucleotides matching TRBD2. The junction had 4 bases not matched to a gene; V was cut back by 6 bases and J by 4 bases. The CDR3 totals 13 residues. Per the germline V gene, CDR1 is SGHTA and CDR2 is FQGNSA. The CDR3 DNA is TGTGCCAGCAGGATAGCGGGCCCAGATACGCAGTATTTT. Translated, it gives CASRIAGPDTQYF.

V and J are TRBV5-1 and TRBJ2-1, with D possibly TRBD2 on 6 matching bases. The V and J ends lost 3 bases and 1 base respectively, with 14 bases between them. CDR3 length: 16 amino acids. CDR1 is SGHRS, CDR2 YFSETQ, per germline. In nucleotides, the CDR3 is TGCGCCAGCAGCTCCGTACCGGGAGTATCCTACAATGAGCAGTTCTTC. As protein: CASSSVPGVSYNEQFF.

This clonotype was detected only a few times. The chain uses TRBV7-2 and TRBJ2-1; D remains ambiguous. This CDR3 is 13 amino acids long. CDR1 and CDR2 (germline): SGHTA, FQGNSA. V was cut by 1 base and J by 8 bases, with 9 bases left in between. CDR3 coding DNA: TGTGCCAGCAGCTTAGTTTTACGCGATGAGCAGTTCTTC. This gives the protein CASSLVLRDEQFF.

This clonotype was detected ten times or more. V is TRBV28 and J is TRBJ2-5, with D maybe TRBD1 (5 bases). This CDR3 is built from 14 residues. The V gene's germline CDR1 is MDHEN and CDR2 SYDVKM. Trimming shortened V by 7 bases and J by 2 bases, and 14 bases separated the two germline ends. CDR3 amino acids: CASKPSGLQETQYF. For the CDR3, the DNA is TGTGCCAGCAAACCTTCAGGGTTACAAGAGACCCAGTACTTC.

This sequence joins TRBV12-3 or TRBV12-4 and TRBJ1-3; TRBD1 aligns across 8 bases. This CDR3 has 15 amino acids. V lost 6 bases and J lost 4; bases outside the gene matches: 8. CDR3 DNA: TGTGCCAGCAGCTCGGACAGGGTGTTGGGAAACACCATATATTTT. Its translation is CASSSDRVLGNTIYF.

This chain joins TRBV30 and TRBJ1-4; TRBD1 agrees at 8 bases. V lost 4 bases to trimming and J lost 5 bases; unmatched junction nucleotides: 9. There are 15 residues in the CDR3. The V gene's germline CDR1 is GTSNPN and CDR2 SVGIG (reference sequence). The CDR3, as DNA: TGTGCCTGGACCGCCGGGACAGGCTACAATGAAAAACTGTTTTTT. This translates into CAWTAGTGYNEKLFF. Looking up the rest from reference TRBV30 and TRBJ1-4 gives the full variable domain: SQTIHQWPATLVQPVGSPLSLECTVEGTSNPNLYWYRQAAGRGLQLLFYSVGIGQISSEVPQNLSASRPQDRQFILSSKKLLLSDSGFYLCAWTAGTGYNEKLFFGSGTQLSVL.

This clonotype came up many times. The V gene is TRBV12-3 or TRBV12-4, the J gene TRBJ2-1; 7 bases match TRBD2. V lost 6 bases to trimming and J lost 5 bases; unmatched junction nucleotides: 4. This CDR3 comprises 13 residues. The chain's CDR3 is CASSERGNNEQFF. The CDR3 bases are TGTGCCAGCAGCGAGCGGGGCAACAATGAGCAGTTCTTC.

The V call is TRBV3-1, the J call TRBJ2-5, with D unresolved. The CDR3 consists of 15 residues. CDR1 is LGHDT and CDR2 is YNNKEL in the germline V gene (reference sequence). V dropped 0 bases and J dropped 1 base, with 9 bases sitting between them. As DNA, the CDR3 is TGTGCCAGCAGCCAAGAGGTAGGCGGCCAAGAGACCCAGTACTTC. Translating gives CASSQEVGGQETQYF.

This clonotype was counted ten times or more. This chain uses TRBV5-1 with TRBJ2-1; 8 bases agree with TRBD1. CDR1 is SGHRS and CDR2 is YFSETQ in the germline V gene. The CDR3 sequence is 14 residues long. V lost 4 bases and J lost 7; bases outside the gene matches: 7. CDR3 amino acids: CASSPGQGRNEQFF. In DNA, the CDR3 is TGCGCCAGCAGCCCCGGACAGGGTAGGAATGAGCAGTTCTTC.

This chain joins TRBV24-1 and TRBJ1-2, with 10 bases identical to TRBD1. The germline V gene has CDR1 KGHDR and CDR2 SFDVKD. The length of the CDR3 is 17 residues. J was trimmed by 8 bases and V by 4 bases; bases with no gene match: 15. CDR3 amino acids: CATSDPTGGASLGGYTF. CDR3 nucleotide sequence: TGTGCCACCAGTGACCCGACAGGGGGCGCGTCTTTGGGGGGCTACACCTTC.

This clonotype was recorded a few times. V is TRBV3-1 and J is TRBJ2-5; 8 positions match TRBD2. CDR1 is LGHDT and CDR2 is YNNKEL in the germline V gene (reference sequence). V lost 7 bases, J lost 5 bases, and 15 bases stayed unmatched. The CDR3 sequence is 16 residues long. CDR3 coding DNA: TGTGCCAGCATTTATAGCGGGACCCACGCTGGGGAGACCCAGTACTTC. It specifies CASIYSGTHAGETQYF.

This clonotype has just a few counts. V is TRBV7-2 and J is TRBJ2-5; unclear D gene. The CDR3 loop spans 14 amino acids. V shed 5 bases and J shed 1 base, with 11 bases lying between them. Germline V lookup: CDR1 SGHTA, CDR2 FQGNSA. CDR3 coding DNA: TGTGCCAGCAGCCCGAGCCGGGTCCAAGAGACCCAGTACTTC. Its protein product is CASSPSRVQETQYF.

This clonotype has only a few counts. The chain carries TRBV27 and TRBJ2-1; 7 bases agree with TRBD2. The ends lost 6 bases at V and 10 bases at J; junction bases unmatched: 9. The CDR3 loop spans 13 amino acids. Germline lookup yields CDR1 MNHEY and CDR2 SMNVEV (reference sequence). For the CDR3, the DNA is TGTGCCAGCAGAGGGAGGGCGGGATCGGAGCAGTTCTTC. It is translated as CASRGRAGSEQFF.

This clonotype occurred many times. This chain connects TRBV7-2 to TRBJ1-5; TRBD1 agrees at 8 bases. The V gene end was trimmed by 2 bases and the J gene end by 3 bases; junction bases not matched to a gene: 6. Germline-derived CDR1 and CDR2 are SGHTA and FQGNSA. This CDR3 spans 16 amino acids. The CDR3 is CASSLYLDRVNQPQHF. CDR3 DNA: TGTGCCAGCAGCTTATACCTGGACAGGGTCAATCAGCCCCAGCATTTT.

This clonotype was counted at least ten times. J is TRBJ2-7 and V is TRBV5-1; TRBD1 aligns across 8 bases. This CDR3 has 17 amino acids. Germline trimming cut 4 bases from V and 2 bases from J; bases unmatched to any gene: 14. Germline-derived CDR1 and CDR2 are SGHRS and YFSETQ. The CDR3: CASSPLGADREPYEQYF. The CDR3 coding sequence is TGCGCCAGCAGCCCCCTAGGGGCGGACAGGGAACCCTACGAGCAGTACTTC.

This clonotype was recorded many times. The chain carries TRBV5-1 and TRBJ2-7, with D possibly called TRBD1 or TRBD2 (7 bases each). Trimming pared 0 bases from V and 6 bases from J, leaving 13 bases between. Germline CDR1 SGHRS, CDR2 YFSETQ. This CDR3 comprises 14 residues. The CDR3 sequence: CASSLADREGEQYF. CDR3 DNA sequence: TGCGCCAGCAGCTTGGCCGACAGGGAGGGCGAGCAGTACTTC.

The chain is built from TRBV6-6 and TRBJ2-2; possibly TRBD1 or TRBD2 for D (5 bases each). The CDR3 totals 13 residues. Trimming took off 5 bases at V and 7 bases at J, with 11 bases between the two ends. Per germline, CDR1 MNHNY and CDR2 SVGAGI (reference sequence). CDR3 in amino acids: CASSIGTSGELFF. The CDR3 DNA sequence: TGTGCCAGCAGTATCGGGACGAGCGGGGAGCTGTTTTTT.

This clonotype has ten or more counts. The CDR3 DNA follows: TGTGCCAGCCTAGGGAGCGGGAGCTCCTACAATGAGCAGTTCTTC. Protein product: CASLGSGSSYNEQFF. This chain uses TRBV12-3 or TRBV12-4 with TRBJ2-1; 8 positions agree with TRBD2. This CDR3 spans 15 amino acids. V gave up 8 bases and J gave up 0 bases; unmatched junction bases: 6.

This chain connects TRBV10-3 to TRBJ2-5, with unresolved D. The V end lost 3 bases, the J end lost 2 bases, and 4 bases lay between the germline ends. The germline CDR1 and CDR2 sequences are ENHRY and SYGVKD. The CDR3 has 12 amino acids. Here the CDR3 DNA reads TGTGCCATCAGTGACAGACAAGAGACCCAGTACTTC. Encoded protein: CAISDRQETQYF.

This clonotype was counted ten times or more. The CDR3 DNA follows: TGTGCCAGCAGCCCCGGTGGGATGCGCCCGACTGAAGCTTTCTTT. Amino acid sequence: CASSPGGMRPTEAFF. The genes are TRBV7-3 and TRBJ1-1; D not resolved. This CDR3 has 15 residues. Trimming took off 5 bases at V and 5 bases at J, with 18 bases between the two ends. Looked up from germline, CDR1 is SGHTA and CDR2 is FQGTGA.